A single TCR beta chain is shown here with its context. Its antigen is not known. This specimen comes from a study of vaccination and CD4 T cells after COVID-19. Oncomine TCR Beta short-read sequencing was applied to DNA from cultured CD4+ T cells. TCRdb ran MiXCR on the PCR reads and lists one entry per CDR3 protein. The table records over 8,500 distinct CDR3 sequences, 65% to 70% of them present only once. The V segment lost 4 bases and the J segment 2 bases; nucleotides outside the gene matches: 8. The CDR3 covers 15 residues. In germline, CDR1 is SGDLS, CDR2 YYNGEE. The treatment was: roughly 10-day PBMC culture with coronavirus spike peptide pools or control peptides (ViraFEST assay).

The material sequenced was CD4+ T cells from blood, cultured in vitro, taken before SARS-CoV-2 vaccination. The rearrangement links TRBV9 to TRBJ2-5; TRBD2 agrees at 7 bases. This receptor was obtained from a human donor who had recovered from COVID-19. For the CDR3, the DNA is TGTGCCAGCAGCCTTTTTCCGGGACTACAAGAGACCCAGTACTTC. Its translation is CASSLFPGLQETQYF.